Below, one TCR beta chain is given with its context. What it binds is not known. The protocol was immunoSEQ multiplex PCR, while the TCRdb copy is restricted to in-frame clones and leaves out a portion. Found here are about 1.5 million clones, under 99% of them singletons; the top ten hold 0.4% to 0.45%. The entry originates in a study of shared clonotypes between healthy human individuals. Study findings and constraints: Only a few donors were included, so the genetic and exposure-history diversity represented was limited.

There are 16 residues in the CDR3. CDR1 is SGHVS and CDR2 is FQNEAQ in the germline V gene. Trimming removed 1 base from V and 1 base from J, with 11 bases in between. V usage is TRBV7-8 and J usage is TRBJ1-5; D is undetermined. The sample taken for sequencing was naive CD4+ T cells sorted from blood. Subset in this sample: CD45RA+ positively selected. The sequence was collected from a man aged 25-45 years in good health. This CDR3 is CASSLEGWVSNQPQHF. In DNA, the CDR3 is TGTGCCAGCAGCTTAGAAGGTTGGGTAAGCAATCAGCCCCAGCATTTT.